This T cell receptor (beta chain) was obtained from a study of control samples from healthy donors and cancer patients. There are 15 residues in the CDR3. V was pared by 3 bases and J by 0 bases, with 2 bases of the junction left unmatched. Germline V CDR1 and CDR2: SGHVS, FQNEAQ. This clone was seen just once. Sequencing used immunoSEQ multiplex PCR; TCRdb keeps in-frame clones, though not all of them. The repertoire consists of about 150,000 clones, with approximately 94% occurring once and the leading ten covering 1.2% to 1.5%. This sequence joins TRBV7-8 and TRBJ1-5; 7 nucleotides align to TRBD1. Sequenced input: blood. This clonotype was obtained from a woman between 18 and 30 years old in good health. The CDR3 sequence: CASSLGQNSNQPQHF. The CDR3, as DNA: TGTGCCAGCAGCTTGGGACAGAATAGCAATCAGCCCCAGCATTTT. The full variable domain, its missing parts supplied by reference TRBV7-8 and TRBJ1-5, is GAGVSQSPRYKVAKRGQDVALRCDPISGHVSLFWYQQALGQGPEFLTYFQNEAQLDKSGLPSDRFFAERPEGSVSTLKIQRTQQEDSAVYLCASSLGQNSNQPQHFGDGTRLSIL.